These T cell receptor beta chains were read from a single sample in a study of blood T cell repertoires in COVID-19. Using immunoSEQ multiplex PCR, the repertoire was profiled, and TCRdb retains in-frame clones only, with some absent. The sample holds about 150,000 clones, about nine tenths seen once. The sample taken for sequencing was peripheral blood. These receptors were obtained from a woman in her seventies with acute or convalescent COVID-19. Each CDR3 is given with its conserved first and last residue. The D gene is left open where the match is weak. Not every row has a clone size; where given, it reads once, few, many or a size class.

j_call: TRBJ2-2
cdr3_length: 15
v_call: TRBV3-1/TRBV3-2
clone_size: .
d_call: TRBD1
cdr3_nt: TGTGCCAGCAGCCCCCGACAGGGGGACACCGGGGAGCTGTTTTTT
cdr3_aa: CASSPRQGDTGELFF

j_call: TRBJ1-1
cdr3_length: 16
v_call: TRBV28
clone_size: .
d_call: TRBD1
cdr3_nt: TGTGCCAGCAGTTTAGAGGACAGGCGGCTGAACACTGAAGCTTTCTTT
cdr3_aa: CASSLEDRRLNTEAFF

j_call: TRBJ1-5
cdr3_length: 16
v_call: TRBV19
clone_size: .
d_call: TRBD1
cdr3_nt: TGTGCCAGTAGTAAAGACAGGGTCGGCAGCAATCAGCCCCAGCATTTT
cdr3_aa: CASSKDRVGSNQPQHF

j_call: TRBJ2-1
cdr3_length: 13
v_call: TRBV21-1
clone_size: .
d_call: .
cdr3_nt: TGTGCCAGCAGCAATGGACAGGGGAATGAGCAGTTCTTC
cdr3_aa: CASSNGQGNEQFF

j_call: TRBJ2-6
cdr3_length: 15
v_call: TRBV27
clone_size: .
d_call: .
cdr3_nt: TGTGCCAGCAGTTTATTCGGCTCTGGGGCCAACGTCCTGACTTTC
cdr3_aa: CASSLFGSGANVLTF

j_call: TRBJ1-1
cdr3_length: 13
v_call: TRBV30
clone_size: .
d_call: .
cdr3_nt: TGTGCCTGGTCGACTGGCATGAACACTGAAGCTTTCTTT
cdr3_aa: CAWSTGMNTEAFF

j_call: TRBJ2-3
cdr3_length: 13
v_call: TRBV19
clone_size: .
d_call: .
cdr3_nt: TGTGCCAGTAGTATTAGCCGCGGAGATACGCAGTATTTT
cdr3_aa: CASSISRGDTQYF

j_call: TRBJ1-1
cdr3_length: 12
v_call: TRBV12-3/TRBV12-4
clone_size: .
d_call: .
cdr3_nt: TGTGCCAGCAGCCCTACTGGACAGAAGACTTTCTTT
cdr3_aa: CASSPTGQKTFF

j_call: TRBJ2-1
cdr3_length: 17
v_call: TRBV5-4
clone_size: .
d_call: .
cdr3_nt: TGTGCCAGCAGCTTATCAGGGGCCCGGACCCCTTACAATGAGCAGTTCTTC
cdr3_aa: CASSLSGARTPYNEQFF

j_call: TRBJ2-3
cdr3_length: 15
v_call: TRBV10-2
clone_size: .
d_call: TRBD2
cdr3_nt: TGCGCCAGCAGTGAGCTGCGGGGGGTGGTAGATACGCAGTATTTT
cdr3_aa: CASSELRGVVDTQYF

j_call: TRBJ2-2
cdr3_length: 14
v_call: TRBV9
clone_size: .
d_call: TRBD2
cdr3_nt: TGTGCCAGCAGCGTCCAGGGAGGGTCCGGGGAGCTGTTTTTT
cdr3_aa: CASSVQGGSGELFF

j_call: TRBJ2-5
cdr3_length: 13
v_call: TRBV29-1
clone_size: .
d_call: .
cdr3_nt: TGCAGCGTTGGGGCTGGGGCTTCGGAGACCCAGTACTTC
cdr3_aa: CSVGAGASETQYF

j_call: TRBJ1-2
cdr3_length: 15
v_call: TRBV11-2
clone_size: .
d_call: .
cdr3_nt: TGTGCCAGCAGCTTAGGGTACAGTGCTAACTATGGCTACACCTTC
cdr3_aa: CASSLGYSANYGYTF

j_call: TRBJ2-5
cdr3_length: 14
v_call: TRBV5-1
clone_size: .
d_call: .
cdr3_nt: TGCGCCAGCAGCTTGGGCCCCAGCGGGGAGACCCAGTACTTC
cdr3_aa: CASSLGPSGETQYF

j_call: TRBJ2-7
cdr3_length: 17
v_call: TRBV7-2
clone_size: .
d_call: TRBD2
cdr3_nt: TGTGCCAGCAGCATACACCCTACTAGCGGGGGGCTGGGGGAGCAGTACTTC
cdr3_aa: CASSIHPTSGGLGEQYF

j_call: TRBJ1-4
cdr3_length: 14
v_call: TRBV5-1
clone_size: once
d_call: TRBD1
cdr3_nt: TGCGCCAGCAGCCCAGGGGGCAGTAATGAAAAACTGTTTTTT
cdr3_aa: CASSPGGSNEKLFF

j_call: TRBJ1-4
cdr3_length: 16
v_call: TRBV5-1
clone_size: .
d_call: .
cdr3_nt: TGCGCCAGCAGCTTGGTGGGGGGATCGGCTAATGAAAAACTGTTTTTT
cdr3_aa: CASSLVGGSANEKLFF

j_call: TRBJ1-1
cdr3_length: 13
v_call: TRBV30
clone_size: .
d_call: .
cdr3_nt: TGTGCCTGGAGTGTACGAGGAGACACTGAAGCTTTCTTT
cdr3_aa: CAWSVRGDTEAFF

j_call: TRBJ2-1
cdr3_length: 16
v_call: TRBV11-3
clone_size: .
d_call: .
cdr3_nt: TGTGCCAGCAGCTTGGGCTATAGCGGCATTTACAATGAGCAGTTCTTC
cdr3_aa: CASSLGYSGIYNEQFF

j_call: TRBJ2-2
cdr3_length: 14
v_call: TRBV6-5
clone_size: .
d_call: .
cdr3_nt: TGTGCCACCAAGGGGGGGGCTGTCACCGGGGAGCTGTTTTTT
cdr3_aa: CATKGGAVTGELFF

j_call: TRBJ1-5
cdr3_length: 15
v_call: TRBV7-9
clone_size: .
d_call: TRBD1
cdr3_nt: TGTGCCAGCAGCCCCTGGGGACAGAGTAATCAGCCCCAGCATTTT
cdr3_aa: CASSPWGQSNQPQHF

j_call: TRBJ2-2
cdr3_length: 14
v_call: TRBV9
clone_size: once
d_call: .
cdr3_nt: TGTGCCAGCAGCGTAGATGAGGCCTCCCGAGAGCTGTTTTTT
cdr3_aa: CASSVDEASRELFF

j_call: TRBJ2-1
cdr3_length: 15
v_call: TRBV19
clone_size: .
d_call: TRBD1
cdr3_nt: TGTGCCAGTAGCTTTCCCGGGACAGGATACAATGAGCAGTTCTTC
cdr3_aa: CASSFPGTGYNEQFF

j_call: TRBJ2-7
cdr3_length: 15
v_call: TRBV5-5
clone_size: .
d_call: TRBD2
cdr3_nt: TGTGCCAGCAGCTTGGCGGGGGGGAATCCCTACGAGCAGTACTTC
cdr3_aa: CASSLAGGNPYEQYF

j_call: TRBJ1-6
cdr3_length: 18
v_call: TRBV7-9
clone_size: .
d_call: TRBD1
cdr3_nt: TGTGCCAGCGGAAAAACACAGGGGGCCTACTCCTATAATTCACCCCTCCACTTT
cdr3_aa: CASGKTQGAYSYNSPLHF

j_call: TRBJ2-2
cdr3_length: 14
v_call: TRBV5-4
clone_size: .
d_call: .
cdr3_nt: TGTGCCAGCAGCTTGGTAGCGAGCCACGGGGAGCTGTTTTTT
cdr3_aa: CASSLVASHGELFF

j_call: TRBJ1-1
cdr3_length: 15
v_call: TRBV7-2
clone_size: once
d_call: .
cdr3_nt: TGTGCCAGCAGCTTAGTGTCCGTCGGGATAGCTGAAGCTTTCTTT
cdr3_aa: CASSLVSVGIAEAFF

j_call: TRBJ1-2
cdr3_length: 12
v_call: TRBV24-1
clone_size: once
d_call: .
cdr3_nt: TGTGCCACCGGAGGGGGGGACTATGGCTACACCTTC
cdr3_aa: CATGGGDYGYTF

j_call: TRBJ1-2
cdr3_length: 16
v_call: TRBV11-2
clone_size: .
d_call: .
cdr3_nt: TGTGCCAGCAGCTACCTTAGCGGGCGATCTAACTATGGCTACACCTTC
cdr3_aa: CASSYLSGRSNYGYTF

j_call: TRBJ1-2
cdr3_length: 15
v_call: TRBV6-5
clone_size: .
d_call: .
cdr3_nt: TGTGCCAGCATAATGGTGGCAGGGCCCAACTATGGCTACACCTTC
cdr3_aa: CASIMVAGPNYGYTF

j_call: TRBJ2-2
cdr3_length: 16
v_call: TRBV5-4
clone_size: once
d_call: .
cdr3_nt: TGTGCCAGCAGCTTGTATTCCAGGACGAACACCGGGGAGCTGTTTTTT
cdr3_aa: CASSLYSRTNTGELFF

j_call: TRBJ1-5
cdr3_length: 13
v_call: TRBV3-1/TRBV3-2
clone_size: .
d_call: .
cdr3_nt: TGTGCCAGCAGCCAAGGAAAACAGCAACCCCAGCATTTT
cdr3_aa: CASSQGKQQPQHF

j_call: TRBJ1-4
cdr3_length: 15
v_call: TRBV19
clone_size: once
d_call: .
cdr3_nt: TGTGCCAGTAACCCCGGGGGGAGACTAAAAGAAAAACTGTTTTTT
cdr3_aa: CASNPGGRLKEKLFF

j_call: TRBJ1-6
cdr3_length: 16
v_call: TRBV7-9
clone_size: .
d_call: TRBD1
cdr3_nt: TGTGCCAGCAGCCAAGGACAGGGCTTTTATAATTCACCCCTCCACTTT
cdr3_aa: CASSQGQGFYNSPLHF

j_call: TRBJ2-1
cdr3_length: 12
v_call: TRBV10-3
clone_size: .
d_call: TRBD1
cdr3_nt: TGTGCCATAAAATCAGGGGGCAATGAGCAGTTCTTC
cdr3_aa: CAIKSGGNEQFF

j_call: TRBJ1-2
cdr3_length: 13
v_call: TRBV3-1/TRBV3-2
clone_size: .
d_call: .
cdr3_nt: TGTGCCAGCAGCCAAGATACCACGCGGGGCTACACCTTC
cdr3_aa: CASSQDTTRGYTF

j_call: TRBJ2-7
cdr3_length: 16
v_call: TRBV5-8
clone_size: .
d_call: TRBD2
cdr3_nt: TGTGCCAGCAGCCCCGGCCCCGGGCGGGGGACCTACGAGCAGTACTTC
cdr3_aa: CASSPGPGRGTYEQYF

j_call: TRBJ2-6
cdr3_length: 18
v_call: TRBV4-2
clone_size: .
d_call: .
cdr3_nt: TGTGCCAGCAGCCAAGTGGCCAGTATTTTCTCTGGGGCCAACGTCCTGACTTTC
cdr3_aa: CASSQVASIFSGANVLTF

j_call: TRBJ1-4
cdr3_length: 13
v_call: TRBV10-3
clone_size: .
d_call: .
cdr3_nt: TGTGCCATCGGCTCGCAGGGGAATGAAAAACTGTTTTTT
cdr3_aa: CAIGSQGNEKLFF

j_call: TRBJ2-1
cdr3_length: 12
v_call: TRBV27
clone_size: .
d_call: .
cdr3_nt: TGTGCGACGGCGGGGAGTGGAAATGAGCAGTTCTTC
cdr3_aa: CATAGSGNEQFF

j_call: TRBJ2-6
cdr3_length: 16
v_call: TRBV5-1
clone_size: few
d_call: .
cdr3_nt: TGCGCCAGCAGCTTGGGAGGGGGTTTTGGGGCCAACGTCCTGACTTTC
cdr3_aa: CASSLGGGFGANVLTF

j_call: TRBJ2-4
cdr3_length: 17
v_call: TRBV6-6
clone_size: .
d_call: .
cdr3_nt: TGTGCCAGCAGTCGCGGGCCGGACAGACTAGCCAAAAACATTCAGTACTTC
cdr3_aa: CASSRGPDRLAKNIQYF

j_call: TRBJ1-2
cdr3_length: 13
v_call: TRBV5-1
clone_size: .
d_call: TRBD1
cdr3_nt: TGCGCCAGCAGCGTACAGGGGGAGGAAGGCTACACCTTC
cdr3_aa: CASSVQGEEGYTF